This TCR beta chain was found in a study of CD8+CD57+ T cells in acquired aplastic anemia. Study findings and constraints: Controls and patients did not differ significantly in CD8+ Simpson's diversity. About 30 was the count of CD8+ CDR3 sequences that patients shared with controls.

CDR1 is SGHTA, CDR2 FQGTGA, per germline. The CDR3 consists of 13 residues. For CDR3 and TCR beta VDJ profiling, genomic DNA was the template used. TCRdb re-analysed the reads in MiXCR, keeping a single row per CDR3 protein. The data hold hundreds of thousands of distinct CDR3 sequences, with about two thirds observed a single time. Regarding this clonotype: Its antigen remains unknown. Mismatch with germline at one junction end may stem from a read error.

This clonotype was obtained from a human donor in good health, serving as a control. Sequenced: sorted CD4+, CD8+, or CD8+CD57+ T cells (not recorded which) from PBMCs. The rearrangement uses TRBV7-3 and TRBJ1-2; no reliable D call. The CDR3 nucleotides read TGTGCCAGCAGCCAAGATTTCGGGTGGAGCGACGCCTTC. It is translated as CASSQDFGWSDAF.